This TCR beta chain stems from a study of blood T cell repertoires in COVID-19. At the level of the study: Specimens from acute and convalescent COVID-19 originated in the United States, Italy and Spain.

Authors' analysis steps: Reference gene primers were amplified, and this amplification served to estimate nucleated cell counts. The repertoire was sequenced with immunoSEQ multiplex PCR; TCRdb's copy has only in-frame clones and lacks some. That table gives V, J and clone size, and the DNA gave D and trimming. The table records about 200,000 clones, approximately 90% of them present only once. CDR1 MNHNY and CDR2 SVGAGI come from the germline V gene (reference sequence). Trimming cost V 8 bases and J 6 bases; bases outside gene matches: 7. The CDR3 totals 14 residues. This clonotype originated in a man aged 25 to 40 who had recovered from COVID-19. Sequenced input: peripheral blood. The chain carries TRBV6-6 and TRBJ2-1; TRBD2 agrees at 10 bases. The CDR3 DNA is TGTGCCAGCTCTTATAGCGGGGGGAGCAATGAGCAGTTCTTC. Translation: CASSYSGGSNEQFF.